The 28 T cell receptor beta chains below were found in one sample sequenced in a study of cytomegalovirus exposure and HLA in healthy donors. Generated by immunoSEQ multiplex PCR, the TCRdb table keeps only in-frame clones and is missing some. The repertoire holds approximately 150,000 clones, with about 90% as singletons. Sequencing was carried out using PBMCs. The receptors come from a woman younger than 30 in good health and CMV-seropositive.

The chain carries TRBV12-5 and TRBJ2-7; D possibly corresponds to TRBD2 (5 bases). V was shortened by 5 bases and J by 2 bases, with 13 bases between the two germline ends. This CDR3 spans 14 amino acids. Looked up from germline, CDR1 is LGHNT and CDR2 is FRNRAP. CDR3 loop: CASGPARVPYEQYF. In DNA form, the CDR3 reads TGTGCTAGTGGTCCAGCGAGGGTCCCCTACGAGCAGTACTTC.

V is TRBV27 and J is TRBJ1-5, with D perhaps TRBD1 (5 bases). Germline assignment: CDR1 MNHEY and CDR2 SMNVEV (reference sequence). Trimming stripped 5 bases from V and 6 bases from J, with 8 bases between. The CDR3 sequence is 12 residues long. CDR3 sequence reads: CASSDQGQPQHF. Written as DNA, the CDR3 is TGTGCCAGCAGTGACCAGGGTCAGCCCCAGCATTTT.

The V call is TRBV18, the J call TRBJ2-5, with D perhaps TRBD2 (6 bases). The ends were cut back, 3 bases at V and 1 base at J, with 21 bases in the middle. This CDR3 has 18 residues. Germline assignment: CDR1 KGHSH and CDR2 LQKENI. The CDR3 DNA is TGTGCCAGCTCACCGCTTAGGAGGGCCGCCCCGGGCCAAGAGACCCAGTACTTC. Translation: CASSPLRRAAPGQETQYF.

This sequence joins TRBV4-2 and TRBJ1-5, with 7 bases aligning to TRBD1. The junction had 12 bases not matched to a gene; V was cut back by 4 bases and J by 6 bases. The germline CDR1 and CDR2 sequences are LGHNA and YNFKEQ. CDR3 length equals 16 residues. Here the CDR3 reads CASSRRIDRVGQPQHF. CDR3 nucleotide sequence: TGTGCCAGCAGCCGACGGATTGACAGGGTCGGTCAGCCCCAGCATTTT.

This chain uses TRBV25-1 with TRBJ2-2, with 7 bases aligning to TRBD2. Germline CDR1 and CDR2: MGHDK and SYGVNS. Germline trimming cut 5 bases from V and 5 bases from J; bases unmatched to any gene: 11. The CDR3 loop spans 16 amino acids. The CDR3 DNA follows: TGTGCCAGCAGTCCTCCCAGCGGGACTGAGACCGGGGAGCTGTTTTTT. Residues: CASSPPSGTETGELFF.

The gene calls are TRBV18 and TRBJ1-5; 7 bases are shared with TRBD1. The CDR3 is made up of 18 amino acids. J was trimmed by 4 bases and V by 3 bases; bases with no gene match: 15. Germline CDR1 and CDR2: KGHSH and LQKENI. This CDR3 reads CASSPSIRPDRVNQPQHF. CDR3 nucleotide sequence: TGTGCCAGCTCACCGAGTATCAGGCCCGACAGGGTAAATCAGCCCCAGCATTTT.

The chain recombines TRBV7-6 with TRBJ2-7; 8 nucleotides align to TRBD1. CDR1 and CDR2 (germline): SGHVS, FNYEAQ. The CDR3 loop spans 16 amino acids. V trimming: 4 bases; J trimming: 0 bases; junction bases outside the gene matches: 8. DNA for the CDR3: TGTGCCAGCAGCTCGAGGACAGGGCGTCCCTCCTACGAGCAGTACTTC. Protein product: CASSSRTGRPSYEQYF.

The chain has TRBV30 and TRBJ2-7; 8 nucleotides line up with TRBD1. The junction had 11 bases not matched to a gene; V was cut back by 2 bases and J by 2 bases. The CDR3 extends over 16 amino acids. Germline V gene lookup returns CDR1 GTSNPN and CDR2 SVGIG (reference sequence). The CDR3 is CAWSRSDRGWTYEQYF. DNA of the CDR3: TGTGCCTGGAGTCGGTCAGACAGGGGATGGACCTACGAGCAGTACTTC.

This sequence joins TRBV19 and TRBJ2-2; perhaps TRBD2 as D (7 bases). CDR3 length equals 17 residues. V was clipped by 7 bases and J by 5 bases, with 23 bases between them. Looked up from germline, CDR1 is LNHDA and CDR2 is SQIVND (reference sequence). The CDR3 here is CASTIMQGLADTGELFF. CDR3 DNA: TGTGCCAGTACCATTATGCAGGGGCTAGCGGATACCGGGGAGCTGTTTTTT.

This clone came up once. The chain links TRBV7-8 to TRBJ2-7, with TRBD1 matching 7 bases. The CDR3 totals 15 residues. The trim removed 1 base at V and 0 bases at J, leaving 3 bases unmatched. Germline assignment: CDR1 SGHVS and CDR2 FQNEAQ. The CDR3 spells CASSLEGASSYEQYF. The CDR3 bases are TGTGCCAGCAGCTTAGAGGGGGCTAGCTCCTACGAGCAGTACTTC.

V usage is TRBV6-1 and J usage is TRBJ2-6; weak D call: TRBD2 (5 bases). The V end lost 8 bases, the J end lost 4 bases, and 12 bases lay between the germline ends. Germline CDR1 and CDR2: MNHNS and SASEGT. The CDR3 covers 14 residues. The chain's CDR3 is CASDRGDGANVLTF. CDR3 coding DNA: TGTGCCAGCGATCGGGGTGACGGGGCCAACGTCCTGACTTTC.

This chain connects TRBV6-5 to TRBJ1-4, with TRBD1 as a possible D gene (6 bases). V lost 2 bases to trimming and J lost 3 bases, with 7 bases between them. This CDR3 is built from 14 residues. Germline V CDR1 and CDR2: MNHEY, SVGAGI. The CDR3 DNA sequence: TGTGCCAGCAGTTACCGACAGGCTAATGAAAAACTGTTTTTT. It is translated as CASSYRQANEKLFF.

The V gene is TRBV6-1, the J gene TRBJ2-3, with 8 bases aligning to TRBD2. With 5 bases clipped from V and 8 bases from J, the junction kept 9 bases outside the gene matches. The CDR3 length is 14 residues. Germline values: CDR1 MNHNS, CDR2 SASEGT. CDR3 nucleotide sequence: TGTGCCAGCAGTTCCGGGACTAGGGTCGGTACGCAGTATTTT. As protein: CASSSGTRVGTQYF.

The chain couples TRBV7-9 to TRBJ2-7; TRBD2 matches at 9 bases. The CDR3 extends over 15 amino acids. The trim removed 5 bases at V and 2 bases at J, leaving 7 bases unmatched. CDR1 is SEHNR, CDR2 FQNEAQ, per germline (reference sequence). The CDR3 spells CASSIGSSGTYEQYF. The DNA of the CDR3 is TGTGCCAGCAGCATAGGGTCTAGCGGGACCTACGAGCAGTACTTC.

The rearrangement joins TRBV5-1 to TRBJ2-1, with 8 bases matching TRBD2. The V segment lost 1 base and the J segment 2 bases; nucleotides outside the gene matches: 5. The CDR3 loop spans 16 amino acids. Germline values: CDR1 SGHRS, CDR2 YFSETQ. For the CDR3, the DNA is TGCGCCAGCAGCTTGTCACTAGCGGTGACCTACAATGAGCAGTTCTTC. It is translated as CASSLSLAVTYNEQFF.

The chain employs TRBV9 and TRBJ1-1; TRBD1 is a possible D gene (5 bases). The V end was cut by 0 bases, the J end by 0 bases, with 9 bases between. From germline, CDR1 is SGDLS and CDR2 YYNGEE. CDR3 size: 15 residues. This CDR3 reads CASSVGAGMNTEAFF. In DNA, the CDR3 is TGTGCCAGCAGCGTAGGGGCAGGGATGAACACTGAAGCTTTCTTT.

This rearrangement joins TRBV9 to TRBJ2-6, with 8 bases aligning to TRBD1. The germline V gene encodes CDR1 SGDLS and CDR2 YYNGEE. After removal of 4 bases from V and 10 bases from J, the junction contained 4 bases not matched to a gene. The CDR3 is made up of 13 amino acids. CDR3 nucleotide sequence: TGTGCCAGCAGCCCAGGACAGGGAAACGTCCTGACTTTC. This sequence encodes CASSPGQGNVLTF.

This CDR3 reads CASSIGGSPVQYF. DNA for the CDR3: TGTGCCAGTAGTATTGGGGGCTCCCCGGTTCAGTACTTC. This chain joins TRBV19 and TRBJ2-7; a possible D gene is TRBD1 (6 bases). V gave up 3 bases and J gave up 10 bases, with 16 bases separating them. The CDR3 totals 13 residues. Germline-derived CDR1 and CDR2 are LNHDA and SQIVND (reference sequence). The full variable domain, its missing parts supplied by reference TRBV19 and TRBJ2-7, is DGGITQSPKYLFRKEGQNVTLSCEQNLNHDAMYWYRQDPGQGLRLIYYSQIVNDFQKGDIAEGYSVSREKKESFPLTVTSAQKNPTAFYLCASSIGGSPVQYFGPGTRLTVT.

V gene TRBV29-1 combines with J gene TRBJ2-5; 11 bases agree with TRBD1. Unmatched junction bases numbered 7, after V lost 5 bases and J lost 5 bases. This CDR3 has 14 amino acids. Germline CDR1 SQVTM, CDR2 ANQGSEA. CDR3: CSVIRTGGWETQYF. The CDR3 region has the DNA TGCAGCGTTATCAGGACAGGGGGCTGGGAGACCCAGTACTTC.

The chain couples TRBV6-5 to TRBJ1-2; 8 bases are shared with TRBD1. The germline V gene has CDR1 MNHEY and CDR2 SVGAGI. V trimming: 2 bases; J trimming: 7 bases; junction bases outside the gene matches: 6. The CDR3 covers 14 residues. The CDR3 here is CASSYRDRWIGYTF. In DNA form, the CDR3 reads TGTGCCAGCAGTTACCGGGACAGGTGGATTGGCTACACCTTC.

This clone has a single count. CDR3 sequence reads: CATSRTSGRATDTQYF. The CDR3 nucleotides read TGTGCCACCAGCCGGACTAGCGGGAGGGCCACAGATACGCAGTATTTT. This sequence joins TRBV15 and TRBJ2-3; 15 bases fit TRBD2. With 5 bases clipped from V and 2 bases from J, the junction kept 2 bases outside the gene matches. The germline V gene encodes CDR1 LNHNV and CDR2 YYDKDF (reference sequence). The CDR3 is 16 residues long.

In DNA, the CDR3 is TGTGCCAGCAGTTCGGACAACCTTGAAGCTTTCTTT. It codes for CASSSDNLEAFF. The chain carries TRBV2 and TRBJ1-1, with D possibly matching TRBD1 (5 bases). CDR3 length equals 12 residues. Germline V gene lookup returns CDR1 SNHLY and CDR2 FYNNEI. V was cut by 5 bases and J by 7 bases, with 11 bases left in between.

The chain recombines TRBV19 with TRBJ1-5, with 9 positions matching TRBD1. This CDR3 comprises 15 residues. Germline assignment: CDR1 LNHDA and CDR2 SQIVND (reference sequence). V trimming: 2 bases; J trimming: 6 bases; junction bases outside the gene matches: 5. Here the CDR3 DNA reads TGTGCCAGTAGTATACGGACAGGGGCCGGTCAGCCCCAGCATTTT. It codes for CASSIRTGAGQPQHF.

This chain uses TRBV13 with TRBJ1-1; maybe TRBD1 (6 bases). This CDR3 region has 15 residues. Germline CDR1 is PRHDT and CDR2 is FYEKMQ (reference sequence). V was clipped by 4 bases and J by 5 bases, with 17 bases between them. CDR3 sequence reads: CASSSHGQRGTEAFF. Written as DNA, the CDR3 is TGTGCCAGCAGCTCACATGGACAGAGGGGGACTGAAGCTTTCTTT. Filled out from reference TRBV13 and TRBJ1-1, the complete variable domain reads AAGVIQSPRHLIKEKRETATLKCYPIPRHDTVYWYQQGPGQDPQFLISFYEKMQSDKGSIPDRFSAQQFSDYHSELNMSSLELGDSALYFCASSSHGQRGTEAFFGQGTRLTVV.

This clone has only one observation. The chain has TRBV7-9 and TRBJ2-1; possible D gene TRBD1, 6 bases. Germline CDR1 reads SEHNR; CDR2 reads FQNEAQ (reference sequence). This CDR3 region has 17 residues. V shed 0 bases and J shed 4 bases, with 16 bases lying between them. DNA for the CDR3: TGTGCCAGCAGCTTAGCGGTAGGTACAGGGACGTACAATGAGCAGTTCTTC. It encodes CASSLAVGTGTYNEQFF. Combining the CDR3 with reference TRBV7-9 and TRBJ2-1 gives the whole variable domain DTGVSQNPRHKITKRGQNVTFRCDPISEHNRLYWYRQTLGQGPEFLTYFQNEAQLEKSRLLSDRFSAERPKGSFSTLEIQRTEQGDSAMYLCASSLAVGTGTYNEQFFGPGTRLTVL.

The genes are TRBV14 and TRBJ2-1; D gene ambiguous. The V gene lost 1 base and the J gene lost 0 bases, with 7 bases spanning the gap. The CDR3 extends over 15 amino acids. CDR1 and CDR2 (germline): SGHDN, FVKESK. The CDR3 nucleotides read TGTGCCAGCAGCCAAGTGCACAGCTCCTACAATGAGCAGTTCTTC. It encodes CASSQVHSSYNEQFF. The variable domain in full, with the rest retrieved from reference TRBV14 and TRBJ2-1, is EAGVTQFPSHSVIEKGQTVTLRCDPISGHDNLYWYRRVMGKEIKFLLHFVKESKQDESGMPNNRFLAERTGGTYSTLKVQPAELEDSGVYFCASSQVHSSYNEQFFGPGTRLTVL.

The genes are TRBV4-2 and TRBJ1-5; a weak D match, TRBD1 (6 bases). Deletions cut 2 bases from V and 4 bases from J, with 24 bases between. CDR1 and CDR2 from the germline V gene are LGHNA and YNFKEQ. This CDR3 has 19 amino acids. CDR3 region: CASSQLFLGGRTGNQPQHF. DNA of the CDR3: TGTGCCAGCAGCCAACTATTTCTTGGGGGCCGAACGGGAAATCAGCCCCAGCATTTT.

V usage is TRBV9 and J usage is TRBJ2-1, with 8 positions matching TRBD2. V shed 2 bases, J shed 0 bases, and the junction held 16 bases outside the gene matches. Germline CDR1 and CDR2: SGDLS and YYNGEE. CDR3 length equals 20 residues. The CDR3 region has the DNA TGTGCCAGCAGCGTCGCCTTGGGTACTAGCGGAAGTAGCTCCTACAATGAGCAGTTCTTC. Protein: CASSVALGTSGSSSYNEQFF.